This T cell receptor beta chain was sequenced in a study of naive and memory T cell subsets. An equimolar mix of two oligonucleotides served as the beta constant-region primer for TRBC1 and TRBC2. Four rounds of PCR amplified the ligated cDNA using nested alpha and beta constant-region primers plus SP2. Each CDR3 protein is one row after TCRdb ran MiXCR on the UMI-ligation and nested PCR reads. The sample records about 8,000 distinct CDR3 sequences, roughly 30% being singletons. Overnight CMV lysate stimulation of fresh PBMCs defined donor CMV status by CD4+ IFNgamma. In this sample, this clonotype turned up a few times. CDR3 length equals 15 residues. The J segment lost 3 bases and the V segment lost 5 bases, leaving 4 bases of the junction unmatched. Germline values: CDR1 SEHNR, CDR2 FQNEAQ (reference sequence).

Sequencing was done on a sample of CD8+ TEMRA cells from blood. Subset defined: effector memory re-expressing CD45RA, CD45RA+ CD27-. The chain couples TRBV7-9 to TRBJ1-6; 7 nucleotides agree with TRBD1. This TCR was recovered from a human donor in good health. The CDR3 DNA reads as TGTGCCAGCAGCACCGGACAGGTCTATAATTCACCCCTCCACTTT. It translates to CASSTGQVYNSPLHF.